Presented here are 25 T cell receptor beta chains from one specimen sequenced in a study of blood T cell repertoires in COVID-19. The protocol was immunoSEQ multiplex PCR, while the TCRdb copy is restricted to in-frame clones and leaves out a portion. Of 200,000 to 300,000 clones listed, roughly 87% are singletons. Sequenced material: PBMCs or T cells enriched from blood (not recorded which). The receptors derive from a young woman with acute COVID-19.

The chain is built from TRBV25-1 and TRBJ1-4; D may be TRBD1 (6 bases). The CDR3 loop spans 15 amino acids. V dropped 5 bases and J dropped 4 bases, with 14 bases sitting between them. The germline V gene encodes CDR1 MGHDK and CDR2 SYGVNS. CDR3 in amino acids: CASSTLTGSNEKLFF. DNA for the CDR3: TGTGCCAGCAGTACCTTGACAGGTAGTAATGAAAAACTGTTTTTT.

The genes are TRBV4-3 and TRBJ1-2; a possible D gene is TRBD1 (6 bases). The CDR3 consists of 13 residues. The germline V and J ends were trimmed by 4 bases and 8 bases, with 14 bases remaining between them. Germline CDR1 LGHNA, CDR2 YSLEER. The CDR3 sequence is CASSLTGSEGYTF. The CDR3 DNA reads TGCGCCAGCAGCCTAACAGGGTCCGAGGGCTACACCTTC.

The V and J genes are TRBV18 and TRBJ2-1, with TRBD1 matching over 8 bases. After removal of 3 bases from V and 6 bases from J, the junction contained 7 bases not matched to a gene. The CDR3 totals 15 residues. Germline V gene lookup returns CDR1 KGHSH and CDR2 LQKENI. CDR3 residues: CASSPRSGGFNEQFF. CDR3 DNA: TGTGCCAGCTCACCTCGCTCAGGGGGCTTCAATGAGCAGTTCTTC.

The V and J genes are TRBV5-1 and TRBJ1-1; a possible D gene is TRBD1 (6 bases). The CDR3 covers 14 residues. Germline V lookup: CDR1 SGHRS, CDR2 YFSETQ. The ends were cut back, 0 bases at V and 3 bases at J, with 9 bases in the middle. CDR3 DNA: TGCGCCAGCAGCTTGGATGCAGGGGACACTGAAGCTTTCTTT. Its translation: CASSLDAGDTEAFF.

V usage is TRBV7-8 and J usage is TRBJ1-1; D uncertain. This CDR3 has 14 residues. Trimming took off 1 base at V and 4 bases at J, with 10 bases between the two ends. Germline CDR1 SGHVS, CDR2 FQNEAQ. The CDR3 region is CASSLVIRGTEAFF. The CDR3 DNA follows: TGTGCCAGCAGCTTAGTAATCCGGGGCACTGAAGCTTTCTTT.

This clone was recorded a few times. The chain couples TRBV7-9 to TRBJ1-4; TRBD1 might be the D (5 bases). Germline loops: CDR1 SEHNR, CDR2 FQNEAQ (reference sequence). The CDR3 consists of 15 residues. V was clipped by 5 bases and J by 4 bases, with 14 bases between them. Written as DNA, the CDR3 is TGTGCCAGCAGCCTTAATCAGGGCTTTAATGAAAAACTGTTTTTT. This codes for CASSLNQGFNEKLFF.

The genes are TRBV10-3 and TRBJ2-2; the D is unclear. Germline CDR1 and CDR2: ENHRY and SYGVKD. The CDR3 consists of 11 residues. Trimming cost V 11 bases and J 6 bases, with 10 bases left between them. CDR3 sequence: CAASFSGELFF. As DNA, the CDR3 is TGTGCCGCGTCGTTCTCCGGGGAGCTGTTTTTT.

The chain uses TRBV21-1 and TRBJ1-2. TRBV21-1 is reported as a pseudogene. The CDR3 runs to 16 residues. CDR3 sequence (DNA): TGTGCCAGCAGCAAAGTGGGGAGGGCCTACTGCTATGGCTACACCTTC. This codes for CASSKVGRAYCYGYTF.

V is TRBV30 and J is TRBJ1-6, with 9 bases that match TRBD1. The CDR3 consists of 14 residues. The V and J ends lost 1 base and 8 bases, in that order; junction bases with no gene match: 3. Germline CDR1 reads GTSNPN; CDR2 reads SVGIG (reference sequence). The CDR3 region is CAWSGTGVYSPLHF. The CDR3 DNA sequence: TGTGCCTGGAGTGGGACAGGGGTTTATTCACCCCTCCACTTT.

V gene TRBV19 combines with J gene TRBJ2-1, with 8 bases matching TRBD2. Trimming at V came to 6 bases and at J to 4 bases, leaving 17 bases not matched to a gene. The CDR3 has 18 residues. Germline values: CDR1 LNHDA, CDR2 SQIVND (reference sequence). CDR3 nucleotides: TGTGCCAGTAGCCTGGGCGGCGGGGGGCTATCAGCGTACAATGAGCAGTTCTTC. Amino acids: CASSLGGGGLSAYNEQFF.

This chain uses TRBV27 with TRBJ1-5; 7 bases are a match to TRBD1. The J segment lost 7 bases and the V segment lost 7 bases, leaving 13 bases of the junction unmatched. This CDR3 contains 15 residues. CDR1 is MNHEY, CDR2 SMNVEV, per germline (reference sequence). CDR3 in DNA: TGTGCCAGCACCCCTCTGGGGCAGGGGGTACAGCCCCAGCATTTT. It codes for CASTPLGQGVQPQHF.

This chain connects TRBV7-8 to TRBJ1-4; no reliable D call. The ends were cut back, 4 bases at V and 5 bases at J, with 14 bases in the middle. The germline gives CDR1 SGHVS, CDR2 FQNEAQ. This CDR3 is built from 15 residues. The CDR3 reads CASSSLRGRNEKLFF. CDR3 coding DNA: TGTGCCAGCAGCTCCCTGCGGGGAAGGAATGAAAAACTGTTTTTT.

This rearrangement joins TRBV5-4 to TRBJ2-7; 12 bases agree with TRBD1. The CDR3 is made up of 16 amino acids. J gave up 5 bases and V 0 bases, and 6 bases lay outside the gene matches. Germline V gene data show CDR1 as SGHNT and CDR2 as YYREEE (reference sequence). The chain's CDR3 is CASSLDPGQGADEQYF. The DNA for the CDR3 is TGTGCCAGCAGCTTGGACCCGGGACAGGGGGCAGACGAGCAGTACTTC.

V is TRBV6-5 and J is TRBJ1-5; D is unresolved. The CDR3 totals 14 residues. The V and J ends lost 6 bases and 0 bases respectively, with 9 bases between them. CDR1 and CDR2 (germline): MNHEY, SVGAGI. CDR3: CASRPTSSNQPQHF. The CDR3 region has the DNA TGTGCCAGCAGACCCACAAGTAGCAATCAGCCCCAGCATTTT.

The rearrangement links TRBV2 to TRBJ2-2; 7 bases align to TRBD1. The CDR3 sequence is 15 residues long. The germline CDR1 and CDR2 sequences are SNHLY and FYNNEI. Losses at the gene ends were 4 bases for V and 5 bases for J; bases not matched to a gene: 7. The CDR3 DNA is TGTGCCAGCAGTGGGGGACAGTTTGGAACCGGGGAGCTGTTTTTT. Translation: CASSGGQFGTGELFF.

J is TRBJ2-1 and V is TRBV19, with 7 bases identical to TRBD2. CDR3 length equals 16 residues. Germline V gives CDR1 LNHDA, CDR2 SQIVND (reference sequence). Trimming at V came to 1 base and at J to 1 base, leaving 4 bases not matched to a gene. The CDR3 bases are TGTGCCAGTAGTATAGTTGCGGGGGATTCCTACAATGAGCAGTTCTTC. Protein: CASSIVAGDSYNEQFF. The full variable domain, in which reference TRBV19 and TRBJ2-1 provide the parts outside the CDR3, is DGGITQSPKYLFRKEGQNVTLSCEQNLNHDAMYWYRQDPGQGLRLIYYSQIVNDFQKGDIAEGYSVSREKKESFPLTVTSAQKNPTAFYLCASSIVAGDSYNEQFFGPGTRLTVL.

The chain employs TRBV7-8 and TRBJ2-5; D is possibly TRBD1 (5 bases). CDR1 is SGHVS, CDR2 FQNEAQ, per germline. CDR3 length: 17 amino acids. V was clipped by 0 bases and J by 0 bases, with 14 bases between them. CDR3 protein: CASSLAQGTMYQETQYF. The CDR3 coding sequence is TGTGCCAGCAGCTTAGCGCAGGGTACGATGTACCAAGAGACCCAGTACTTC.

The chain has TRBV6-6 and TRBJ1-1; D remains ambiguous. Germline lookup yields CDR1 MNHNY and CDR2 SVGAGI (reference sequence). The CDR3 runs to 14 residues. Trimming pared 2 bases from V and 1 base from J, leaving 8 bases between. This chain's CDR3 is CASSYGSGNTEAFF. The CDR3 DNA reads as TGTGCCAGCAGTTACGGTAGCGGGAACACTGAAGCTTTCTTT.

This clone was detected once. The chain recombines TRBV21-1 with TRBJ2-1; the table assigns TRBD1, which was not confirmed against the DNA. TRBV21-1 is listed as a pseudogene. This CDR3 spans 20 amino acids. The CDR3 bases are TGTGCCAGCAGCAAAGTTTTAGTGGGTGGTAAGGGGAACTTAAGGGTGGAGCAGTTCTTC. It yields the protein CASSKVLVGGKGNLRVEQFF.

The genes are TRBV7-2 and TRBJ2-7; D remains ambiguous. CDR1 SGHTA and CDR2 FQGNSA come from the germline V gene. CDR3 length: 14 amino acids. V dropped 6 bases and J dropped 6 bases, with 18 bases sitting between them. The CDR3 region is CASSSTWANSEQYF. CDR3 nucleotide sequence: TGTGCCAGCAGTTCTACTTGGGCCAACTCCGAGCAGTACTTC.

The rearrangement joins TRBV19 to TRBJ2-4, with 8 bases identical to TRBD1. Germline assignment: CDR1 LNHDA and CDR2 SQIVND (reference sequence). The CDR3 sequence is 16 residues long. V lost 0 bases to trimming and J lost 2 bases; unmatched junction nucleotides: 3. The CDR3 loop is CASSIDRGQTKNIQYF. DNA of the CDR3: TGTGCCAGTAGTATAGACAGGGGGCAAACCAAAAACATTCAGTACTTC.

J is TRBJ1-2 and V is TRBV11-2; 7 nucleotides align to TRBD1. After removal of 4 bases from V and 10 bases from J, the junction contained 15 bases not matched to a gene. In germline, CDR1 is SGHAT, CDR2 FQNNGV. This CDR3 is built from 15 residues. CDR3 in amino acids: CASSSLTRQGRSYTF. The CDR3 DNA follows: TGTGCCAGCAGCTCCCTCACCCGACAGGGACGGTCCTACACCTTC.

The chain couples TRBV7-9 to TRBJ1-1; TRBD1 is a possible D gene (5 bases). CDR3 size: 15 residues. V dropped 0 bases and J dropped 0 bases, with 8 bases sitting between them. Germline CDR1 and CDR2: SEHNR and FQNEAQ (reference sequence). The DNA of the CDR3 is TGTGCCAGCAGCTTAGCAGACAGATTGAACACTGAAGCTTTCTTT. Protein product: CASSLADRLNTEAFF.

This chain joins TRBV2 and TRBJ1-5, with a tentative D call TRBD1 (6 bases). V lost 5 bases to trimming and J lost 1 base, with 9 bases between them. The CDR3 has 14 residues. The V gene's germline CDR1 is SNHLY and CDR2 FYNNEI. In nucleotides, the CDR3 is TGTGCCAGCAGTCCAGGGGAGAGCAATCAGCCCCAGCATTTT. Translation: CASSPGESNQPQHF.

As for this clone: Within the sample, other DNA sequences also encode this same CDR3. The chain recombines TRBV30 with TRBJ1-1; D might be TRBD1 (6 bases). CDR1 is GTSNPN, CDR2 SVGIG, per germline (reference sequence). Trimming took off 3 bases at V and 1 base at J, with 9 bases between the two ends. The CDR3 totals 13 residues. The CDR3 DNA follows: TGTGCCTGGAGGGACAGAGGGAACACTGAAGCTTTCTTT. Protein sequence: CAWRDRGNTEAFF.